The 5 T cell receptor beta chains below all came from one sample that was sequenced in a study of T cells expressing NK-cell markers. TCRdb re-called the 5' RACE reads; every CDR3 protein appears as one record, without DNA. The sample table sets out about 260,000 distinct CDR3 sequences. Sequenced material: blood T cells: a sorted CD56 or NKG2C T cell subset, CD4+ or CD8+ T cells, or bulk PBMC T cells (not recorded which). These receptors all come from a woman aged 18-70 years in good health.

J is TRBJ1-5 and V is TRBV9; the D call of TRBD1 rests on TCRdb alone, since no DNA is present to check it. CDR3 length: 15 residues. Germline V gene sequence: CDR1 SGDLS, CDR2 YYNGEE. CDR3 loop: CASSPHRGRDQPQHF.

The V and J genes are TRBV4-2 and TRBJ2-3; TCRdb indicates TRBD2, and absent DNA this call remains unverified. Per the germline V gene, CDR1 is LGHNA and CDR2 is YNFKEQ. The CDR3 loop spans 17 amino acids. The CDR3 region is CASSPQRGGGSTDTQYF.

The rearrangement joins TRBV19 to TRBJ1-2. The V gene's germline CDR1 is LNHDA and CDR2 SQIVND (reference sequence). The CDR3 has 13 residues. The chain's CDR3 is CASSLIGSYGYTF.

The chain carries TRBV7-2 and TRBJ2-6. This CDR3 is 15 amino acids long. Germline V lookup: CDR1 SGHTA, CDR2 FQGNSA. The CDR3 region is CASSFLRPGANVLTF. The entire variable domain, with the rest obtained from reference TRBV7-2 and TRBJ2-6, is as follows: GAGVSQSPSNKVTEKGKDVELRCDPISGHTALYWYRQSLGQGLEFLIYFQGNSAPDKSGLPSDRFSAERTGGSVSTLTIQRTQQEDSAVYLCASSFLRPGANVLTFGAGSRLTVL.

The chain couples TRBV20-1 to TRBJ2-7. The CDR3 sequence is 14 residues long. Germline CDR1 reads DFQATT; CDR2 reads SNEGSKA (reference sequence). CDR3 residues: CSARVSLAAEVQYF.